This TCR beta chain was documented in a study of cytomegalovirus exposure and HLA in healthy donors (dated by TCRdb to about 2017). Background for the entire study: In an earlier analysis of roughly 590 of the donors, about 270 Gb of sequence data and some 100 million unique TCR beta sequences from 180 million or so T cells were reported. In a later analysis, previously published TCR beta repertoires from several hundred donors were re-analyzed and high-resolution HLA genotyping was added so that TCR occurrence patterns could be studied. The number of typed donors differed by locus: about 620-640 for A, B, C, DRB1 and DQB1; approximately 520 for DQA1; approximately 610 for DPA1; and 450 to 480 for DPB1. The study was designed to test whether signatures of past pathogen exposure could be identified by cataloging public T cell receptors. Alongside the repertoire data, information on donor age, sex, ethnicity and CMV serostatus was compiled. Roughly 310 gigabases of sequencing data and around 87 million unique TCR sequences were included in an early release covering roughly 600 HLA-typed donors. Among 398 genotyped donors of the cohort, an average of about 240,000 unique TCR beta nucleotide sequences were sequenced per donor, roughly a sixth of them non-productive. Along with the roughly 670-subject first cohort, a separate validation cohort of over a hundred different subjects was used. Rather than drawing on any new phenotypic data, the later analysis identified candidate immune exposures from TCR beta sequences and the way those sequences occurred across donors. The study used immunosequencing to profile the T cell repertoires of approximately 690 subjects and linked those repertoires to cytomegalovirus serostatus. Every repertoire in the discovery cohort had been generated on one and the same sequencing platform. To predict cytomegalovirus infection status, the study combined high-throughput TCR immunosequencing, statistical association of individual TCRs with disease status, and machine learning. Genome-wide SNP genotypes for about three fifths of the roughly 670 donors were used in a later genetic analysis, which treated that subset as a discovery cohort. Of the approximately 400 genotyped donors, roughly 80% fell in the genetic ancestry cluster associated with self-reported Caucasian donors. Both class I and class II loci were covered by HLA typing, at four-digit resolution. An earlier analysis of 587 of the donors used high-throughput TCR beta sequencing to judge whether each TCR beta V gene segment behaved as functional or pseudogenic. Roughly 5 DR-DQ haplotypes were handled as single units for association and clustering, since linkage in the cohort was strong.

Worth noting for this clone: Its antigen target is currently unknown. No clone much larger than this one lies a single base away; base qualities are absent.

The cohort was made up of 650 to 700 healthy bone marrow donors. At the time of sampling, every cohort member was nominally healthy, though immune exposures that went unrecorded were likely present. The donor was CMV seronegative and belonged to the group of 352 seronegative cohort members. Every donor gave a peripheral blood sample, and the peripheral blood mononuclear cells from that sample were used for TCR beta sequencing. Genomic DNA extraction from the blood cell samples was performed with the Qiagen DNeasy Blood Extraction Kit. Broader findings and caveats from the paper: When HLA alleles, especially DR and DQ, strongly co-occurred, TCR associations were difficult to assign to individual alleles. According to a later genetic analysis, donors in an Asian-associated ancestry cluster had fewer N-insertions in productive TCRs than the roughly 670-donor mean. Some IMGT-functional V segments, including TRBV6-2 and TRBV6-3, could not be distinguished by the 87-base-pair reads and were therefore excluded. Immune exposure information for the cohort was limited to CMV serostatus. Compared with equally common non-associated chains, HLA-associated TCR beta chains in a later analysis were more clonally expanded and had lower generation probabilities. In a later analysis, TCR association rates were found to vary across HLA loci, with the most associated TCRs seen for DRB1 alleles and the fewest for HLA-C alleles. The classifier was reported to diagnose cytomegalovirus status with high specificity and sensitivity in both the original cohort and the validation cohort. A group of highly shared sequence variants was considered likely to be a technical artifact of the sequencing pipeline. Correlated functional status among segregating V segments might be attributable to linkage disequilibrium, but an unknown experimental factor could not be ruled out. In the study, 150 to 200 TCR beta chains were listed as associated with cytomegalovirus. In vitro tests confirmed that a few of the cytomegalovirus-associated TCR beta chains recognize cytomegalovirus antigens. A later analysis reported that several top co-occurrence clusters appeared linked to parvovirus B19, influenza, CMV and Epstein-Barr virus. Because counts were too low, approximately 18 rarely observed V segments, including chromosome 9 orphons, were excluded from the earlier analysis of roughly 580 of the donors. Across donors, most TCR sequences were observed very rarely, whereas some public TCRs were present in many individuals. Specific HLA alleles were associated with over 15,000 TCR beta sequences at a false discovery rate of 0.05 in a later analysis. According to the authors, the approach could potentially be generalized to other disease states and immunological phenotypes. A further reported finding was that TCR beta sequences accurately predicted the HLA-A and HLA-B alleles for most subjects in the first cohort. According to a later analysis, most CMV-associated TCR beta chains appeared to be HLA-restricted, and the HLA associations seemed to be driven largely by CMV exposure. Only TCR beta chains were sequenced in this cohort, and the absence of alpha or paired-chain data limited detectable features. An association between a missense DCLRE1C variant and V-gene and J-gene trimming of TCR beta chains was found in a later genetic analysis and replicated in an independent cohort. Because some donors lacked HLA typing at each locus, the association tests relied only on the typed subset. Broadly in line with IMGT annotations, most TCR beta V segments showed up in productive rearrangements about 87% or about 30% of the time in an earlier analysis of 587 of the donors. Presence/absence analyses assumed roughly uniform sequencing depth across donors, an assumption that may not hold.

Compared with germline, V lacks 1 base and J lacks 6 bases; bases without a gene match: 12. From a lookup of the germline V gene (reference sequence), CDR1 and CDR2 are GTSNPN and SVGIG. Its CDR3 holds 15 amino acids, cysteine through phenylalanine. Only CDR3 DNA is held: 45 bases, read in frame from base 1. The library was generated by the immunoSEQ multiplex PCR assay. For the multiplex PCR, a mixture combining 60 forward primers for TCR Vbeta segments and 13 reverse primers for TCR Jbeta segments was used. Amplification of the CDR3 region of rearranged TCR beta genes was performed with a multiplex PCR assay on genomic DNA. The Illumina HiSeq System was used to sequence the amplified TCR beta libraries as 87-base-pair reads. In the authors' own workflow: A later analysis tallied 75 million to 95 million unique TCR beta chains across the 650 to 750 repertoires, and around 10 million of those chains were shared by two or more donors. Raw reads were error-corrected and collapsed into unique sequences by a nearest-neighbor algorithm in which closely related sequences were merged to remove PCR and sequencing errors. To assign V, D and J gene segments, CDR3 sequences were aligned to IMGT reference sequences. For a sequence to be retained, a match of at least six nucleotides was required to both a V gene segment and a J gene segment. A rearrangement was called productive if the CDR3 had no stop codons and remained in frame with V and J, and every other rearrangement was called non-productive. Following IMGT convention, CDR3 was defined as the stretch from the second conserved V-encoded cysteine to the conserved J-encoded phenylalanine. Sequences without an unambiguous match to a single V gene segment were excluded from the earlier analysis of about 600 of the donors. In an earlier analysis of about 590 of the donors, a V segment was called functional when productive rearrangements were above 56.7%, and segregating when the standard deviation between donors exceeded 5%. A statistical classification framework was built for diagnosing cytomegalovirus status from the catalog of TCR beta chain sequences. In a later analysis, V and J genes were assigned by comparing TCR nucleotide sequences against IMGT/GENE-DB human TR gene sequences. The TCRdist pipeline was used in a later analysis to assign CDR3 sequences and most-parsimonious VDJ recombination scenarios. In a later analysis, each TCR beta chain was defined by its CDR3 amino acid sequence together with its V-gene family, and reads lacking a unique V-gene family were excluded. A later analysis removed several hundred highly shared, low-generation-probability nucleotide sequences to deal with suspected cross-contamination and a sequencing artifact. A later analysis calculated a clonal expansion index for each public chain from normalized within-repertoire ranks of inferred template counts. In a later analysis, generation probabilities were computed with a VDJ recombination model fitted to out-of-frame rearrangements, and the resulting probabilities were checked against IGoR. Hypergeometric tests were used in a later analysis to score TCR-TCR, TCR-HLA and TCR-CMV co-occurrence, with a repertoire-size bias correction applied to the TCR pairs. A later analysis estimated false discovery rates by permuting HLA or CMV assignments 20 times. In a later analysis, co-occurring TCRs were grouped using DBSCAN, and TCRdist sequence similarity was added for clustering within HLA-allele-positive subsets. Co-occurrence clustering excluded repertoires with fewer than 30,000 or more than 120,000 public chains, plus five with anomalous nucleotide sharing. As stored in TCRdb, this immuneACCESS dataset retains in-frame rearrangements with V and J assigned. A fraction of the clones does not appear; measured against another copy, unresolved V genes explain less than half of the discrepancy, and the remainder lacks a known reason. V and J calls and clone size come straight from that table; D and trimming were deduced from the DNA. The table for this sample lists about 82,000 clones; roughly 80% of them were counted only once. The top ten constitute 3.3% of the sample.

The sample consisted of PBMCs. The source of this sequence is a man aged 50 to 60 in good health and CMV-seronegative. The chain couples TRBV30 to TRBJ2-7, with 7 middle bases fitting TRBD2. The nucleotide sequence reads TGTGCCTGGAGTGGGGGCAGGACTAGTGTGTCCGAGCAGTACTTC. This encodes CAWSGGRTSVSEQYF.